Following are 19 T cell receptor beta chains from one sample sequenced in a study of cytomegalovirus exposure and HLA in healthy donors. The PCR made use of 60 Vbeta and 13 Jbeta primers. Here immunoSEQ multiplex PCR was the method, and the copy in TCRdb shows in-frame clones only, minus some. The sample lists about 140,000 clones; about 80% were seen once. The sample was PBMCs. These TCRs come from a male donor in good health and CMV-seronegative.

Remarks on this clone: This sample includes further DNA sequences coding for the same CDR3. This chain uses TRBV7-2 with TRBJ2-3; TRBD2 agrees at 11 bases. The trim removed 6 bases at V and 2 bases at J, leaving 7 bases unmatched. The CDR3 has 16 amino acids. Germline loops: CDR1 SGHTA, CDR2 FQGNSA. This CDR3 reads CASSPIAGGITDTQYF. The CDR3 DNA is TGTGCCAGCAGTCCTATAGCGGGGGGGATCACAGATACGCAGTATTTT.

This clone was counted between two and nine times. The gene calls are TRBV9 and TRBJ1-5, with 10 bases fitting TRBD1. This CDR3 spans 15 amino acids. The junction had 7 bases not matched to a gene; V was cut back by 4 bases and J by 6 bases. Per germline, CDR1 SGDLS and CDR2 YYNGEE. CDR3 bases: TGTGCCAGCAGCCCAGGCGGACAGGGGGGTCAGCCCCAGCATTTT. Translating it yields CASSPGGQGGQPQHF.

The V and J genes are TRBV18 and TRBJ1-6; 7 bases are a match to TRBD1. With V trimmed by 3 bases and J by 9 bases, 5 bases remained unmatched. CDR1 and CDR2 (germline): KGHSH, LQKENI. This CDR3 spans 14 amino acids. The DNA of the CDR3 is TGTGCCAGCTCACCCGGACAGGAGGTTTCACCCCTCCACTTT. It specifies CASSPGQEVSPLHF.

The J gene is TRBJ1-6, the V gene TRBV13; 7 positions agree with TRBD1. Trimming took 2 bases from V and 9 from J; bases not matched to a gene: 7. This CDR3 has 15 amino acids. Germline values: CDR1 PRHDT, CDR2 FYEKMQ (reference sequence). The CDR3 bases are TGTGCCAGCAGCTTAAGGTCGCAGGGGGGTTCACCCCTCCACTTT. Translated, it gives CASSLRSQGGSPLHF.

The rearrangement uses TRBV6-1 and TRBJ2-2; 9 nucleotides align to TRBD2. CDR3 length: 15 residues. The V segment lost 2 bases and the J segment 6 bases; nucleotides outside the gene matches: 4. Germline V gene data show CDR1 as MNHNS and CDR2 as SASEGT. The CDR3 nucleotides are TGTGCCAGCAGTGAATTGGCGGGGGGGCCCGGGGAGCTGTTTTTT. The encoded protein is CASSELAGGPGELFF.

This clone was counted only a few times. The chain links TRBV9 to TRBJ1-5; weak D call: TRBD1 (5 bases). Germline V gives CDR1 SGDLS, CDR2 YYNGEE. There are 13 residues in the CDR3. V was trimmed by 1 base and J by 5 bases, leaving 7 bases between them. The CDR3 DNA is TGTGCCAGCAGCGTAACAGGTCATCAGCCCCAGCATTTT. It yields the protein CASSVTGHQPQHF.

This clone showed up just a few times. The rearrangement joins TRBV2 to TRBJ2-5; 8 nucleotides match TRBD2. This CDR3 comprises 12 residues. The ends lost 8 bases at V and 5 bases at J; junction bases unmatched: 4. CDR1 is SNHLY, CDR2 FYNNEI, per germline. The DNA of the CDR3 is TGTGCCAGCCTGACTAGCGCGGAGACCCAGTACTTC. Translated: CASLTSAETQYF. The entire variable domain, with the rest obtained from reference TRBV2 and TRBJ2-5, is as follows: EPEVTQTPSHQVTQMGQEVILRCVPISNHLYFYWYRQILGQKVEFLVSFYNNEISEKSEIFDDQFSVERPDGSNFTLKIRSTKLEDSAMYFCASLTSAETQYFGPGTRLLVL.

V gene TRBV9 combines with J gene TRBJ1-1; no clear D. Deletions cut 1 base from V and 6 bases from J, with 10 bases between. The CDR3 is 13 amino acids. Germline V gene sequence: CDR1 SGDLS, CDR2 YYNGEE. Here the CDR3 reads CASSVSSGPEAFF. For the CDR3, the DNA is TGTGCCAGCAGCGTATCCAGCGGGCCTGAAGCTTTCTTT. The whole variable domain, remainder taken from reference TRBV9 and TRBJ1-1, is DSGVTQTPKHLITATGQRVTLRCSPRSGDLSVYWYQQSLDQGLQFLIQYYNGEERAKGNILERFSAQQFPDLHSELNLSSLELGDSALYFCASSVSSGPEAFFGQGTRLTVV.

This sequence joins TRBV29-1 and TRBJ1-1, with D possibly matching TRBD1 (6 bases). This CDR3 is built from 13 residues. With 6 bases removed from V and 0 bases from J, the gap between germline ends came to 11 bases. Germline assignment: CDR1 SQVTM and CDR2 ANQGSEA. The chain's CDR3 is CSVSGQMNTEAFF. For the CDR3, the DNA is TGCAGCGTATCTGGACAGATGAACACTGAAGCTTTCTTT.

This clone was seen once. The chain combines TRBV5-6 with TRBJ1-5; 7 nucleotides agree with TRBD1. This CDR3 has 14 residues. Germline V gene sequence: CDR1 SGHDT, CDR2 YYEEEE. Trimming took 4 bases from V and 7 from J; bases not matched to a gene: 8. Here the CDR3 DNA reads TGTGCCAGCAGCCAAACAGGGGAAGGCCAGCCCCAGCATTTT. Its translation: CASSQTGEGQPQHF.

The J gene is TRBJ1-2, the V gene TRBV25-1; TRBD1 matches at 8 bases. This CDR3 is 16 amino acids long. With 1 base clipped from V and 6 bases from J, the junction kept 10 bases outside the gene matches. The germline gives CDR1 MGHDK, CDR2 SYGVNS. CDR3 sequence reads: CASSEWSFETGDGYTF. CDR3 nucleotides: TGTGCCAGCAGTGAATGGAGCTTCGAGACAGGGGATGGCTACACCTTC.

This rearrangement joins TRBV11-2 to TRBJ2-5, with D possibly TRBD2 on 6 matching bases. V lost 6 bases to trimming and J lost 5 bases, with 16 bases between them. CDR1 and CDR2 (germline): SGHAT, FQNNGV. The CDR3 has 14 amino acids. Written as DNA, the CDR3 is TGTGCCAGCAGACCCAAGGCGGGGACGGAGACCCAGTACTTC. Protein product: CASRPKAGTETQYF.

The rearrangement joins TRBV7-2 to TRBJ2-5; 7 positions agree with TRBD1. The CDR3 totals 13 residues. Germline V CDR1 and CDR2: SGHTA, FQGNSA. J was trimmed by 9 bases and V by 5 bases; bases with no gene match: 9. CDR3 DNA: TGTGCCAGCAGCCAGGGGGAGTTTCGGTCCCAGTACTTC. Translated: CASSQGEFRSQYF.

The genes are TRBV15 and TRBJ2-3, with D perhaps matching TRBD2 (5 bases). The V gene lost 8 bases and the J gene lost 7 bases, with 10 bases spanning the gap. This CDR3 is 11 amino acids long. The germline gives CDR1 LNHNV, CDR2 YYDKDF (reference sequence). The CDR3 nucleotides are TGTGCCACCTCGCACGGGAATACGCAGTATTTT. The encoded protein is CATSHGNTQYF.

V gene TRBV27 combines with J gene TRBJ1-6; D uncertain. The V and J ends lost 0 bases and 8 bases respectively, with 14 bases between them. The CDR3 runs to 16 residues. In germline, CDR1 is MNHEY, CDR2 SMNVEV (reference sequence). The chain's CDR3 is CASSLSGGKAYSPLHF. The CDR3 bases are TGTGCCAGCAGTTTATCGGGAGGTAAAGCCTATTCACCCCTCCACTTT.

J is TRBJ2-3 and V is TRBV6-5, with 8 bases identical to TRBD1. The CDR3 runs to 15 residues. CDR1 and CDR2 from the germline V gene are MNHEY and SVGAGI. With 4 bases clipped from V and 4 bases from J, the junction kept 7 bases outside the gene matches. CDR3 DNA: TGTGCCAGCAGTTCGACAGGGGTGGGTGCAGATACGCAGTATTTT. It translates to CASSSTGVGADTQYF.

The chain couples TRBV19 to TRBJ1-1; D unresolved. Trimming cost V 0 bases and J 4 bases, with 9 bases left between them. The length of the CDR3 is 14 residues. Germline assignment: CDR1 LNHDA and CDR2 SQIVND (reference sequence). This CDR3 is CASSIDAACTEAFF. The CDR3 nucleotides are TGTGCCAGTAGTATAGACGCGGCTTGCACTGAAGCTTTCTTT.

The chain has TRBV5-4 and TRBJ1-6; 10 nucleotides align to TRBD1. In germline, CDR1 is SGHNT, CDR2 YYREEE (reference sequence). This CDR3 contains 15 residues. The J segment lost 8 bases and the V segment lost 1 base, leaving 3 bases of the junction unmatched. The CDR3 loop reads CASSLSGTGDSPLHF. CDR3 DNA sequence: TGTGCCAGCAGCTTGAGCGGGACAGGGGATTCACCCCTCCACTTT.

This clone was counted only a few times. A read error may produce the germline difference seen at one junction end. The chain carries TRBV7-9 and TRBJ1-6; TRBD1 aligns across 7 bases. CDR1 is SEHNR, CDR2 FQNEAQ, per germline (reference sequence). The CDR3 is 17 amino acids. CDR3 loop: CSSSSPRDSSYNSPLHF. CDR3 nucleotide sequence: TGTTCCAGCAGCTCCCCCCGGGACAGCTCCTATAATTCACCCCTCCACTTT.